This T cell receptor beta chain was sequenced in a study of technical replicates of blood from a few donors. The method was immunoSEQ multiplex PCR; TCRdb's version includes in-frame clones alone and lacks a portion of them. This table has about 69,000 clones, about 90% appearing once. V lost 4 bases, J lost 2 bases, and 3 bases stayed unmatched. The CDR3 has 16 residues. Germline CDR1 and CDR2: KGHSH and LQKENI. V is TRBV18 and J is TRBJ2-2, with 11 positions matching TRBD2. Sequencing was performed on PBMCs. This clonotype was obtained from a human donor in good health. Some clones in this sample may be carry-over from other donors' samples. The CDR3 sequence is CASSQTSGANTGELFF. The DNA of the CDR3 is TGTGCCAGCTCACAGACTAGCGGGGCTAACACCGGGGAGCTGTTTTTT.